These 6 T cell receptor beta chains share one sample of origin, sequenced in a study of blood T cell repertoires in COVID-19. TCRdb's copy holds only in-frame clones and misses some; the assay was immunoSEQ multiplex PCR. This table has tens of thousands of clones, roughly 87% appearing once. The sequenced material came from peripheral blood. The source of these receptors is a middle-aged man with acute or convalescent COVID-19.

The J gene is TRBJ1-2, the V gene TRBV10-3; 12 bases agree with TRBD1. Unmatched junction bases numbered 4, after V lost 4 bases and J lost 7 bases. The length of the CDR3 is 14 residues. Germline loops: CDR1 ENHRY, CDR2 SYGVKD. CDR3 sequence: CAISVGQGAFGYTF. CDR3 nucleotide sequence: TGTGCCATCAGTGTGGGACAGGGGGCTTTTGGCTACACCTTC.

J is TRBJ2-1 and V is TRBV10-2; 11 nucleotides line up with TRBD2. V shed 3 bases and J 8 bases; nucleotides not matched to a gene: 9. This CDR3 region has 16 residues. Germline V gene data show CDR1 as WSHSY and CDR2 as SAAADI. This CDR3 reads CASSERVLAGGHEQFF. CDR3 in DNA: TGCGCCAGCAGTGAAAGGGTTTTAGCGGGGGGGCATGAGCAGTTCTTC.

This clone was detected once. The CDR3 here is CASSLGQGNTEAFF. The CDR3 region has the DNA TGTGCCAGCAGTTTGGGACAGGGGAACACTGAAGCTTTCTTT. The gene calls are TRBV27 and TRBJ1-1; 9 nucleotides match TRBD1. V was clipped by 3 bases and J by 1 base; unmatched bases: 0. Germline-derived CDR1 and CDR2 are MNHEY and SMNVEV (reference sequence). This CDR3 has 14 residues.

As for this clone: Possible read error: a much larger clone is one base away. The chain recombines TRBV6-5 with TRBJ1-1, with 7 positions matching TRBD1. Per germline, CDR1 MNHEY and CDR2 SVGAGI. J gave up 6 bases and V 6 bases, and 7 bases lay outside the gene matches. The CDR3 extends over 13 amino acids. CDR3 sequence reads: CASSPTGIPEAFF. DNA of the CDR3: TGTGCCAGCAGCCCGACAGGGATCCCTGAAGCTTTCTTT.

The CDR3 DNA reads as TGCGCCAGCAGCTTTTACGACAGACGCAATGAGCAGTTCTTC. Protein product: CASSFYDRRNEQFF. The V and J genes are TRBV5-1 and TRBJ2-1; the D gene is possibly TRBD1 (5 bases). From germline, CDR1 is SGHRS and CDR2 YFSETQ. The CDR3 contains 14 residues. V was shortened by 2 bases and J by 6 bases, with 12 bases between the two germline ends.

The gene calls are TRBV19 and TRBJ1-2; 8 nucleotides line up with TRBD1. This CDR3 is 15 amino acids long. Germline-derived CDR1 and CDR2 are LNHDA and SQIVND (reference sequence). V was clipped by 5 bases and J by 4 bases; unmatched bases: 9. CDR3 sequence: CASSHGQGGSYGYTF. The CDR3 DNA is TGTGCCAGTAGTCACGGACAGGGAGGAAGCTATGGCTACACCTTC.